The 5 T cell receptor beta chains listed next were all sequenced from one sample in a study of CD8+CD57+ T cells in acquired aplastic anemia. CD8+CD57+ cell expansion, shown by flow cytometry, had occurred in the patients selected for sequencing. Genomic DNA provided the template from which TCR beta VDJ and CDR3 profiles were obtained. TCRdb reanalysed the reads using MiXCR and keeps one entry per CDR3 protein. This table has roughly 170,000 distinct CDR3 sequences, 48% appearing once. Specimen: sorted CD4+, CD8+, or CD8+CD57+ T cells (not recorded which) from PBMCs. The receptors here all came from a human donor with aplastic anemia.

J is TRBJ2-2 and V is TRBV10-2; the D is unclear. V dropped 2 bases and J dropped 5 bases, with 12 bases sitting between them. CDR1 is WSHSY, CDR2 SAAADI, per germline. CDR3 length: 15 residues. CDR3 region: CASSERGLWTGELFF. CDR3 nucleotides: TGCGCCAGCAGTGAGAGAGGATTATGGACCGGGGAGCTGTTTTTT.

This clonotype is a singleton in its sample. This chain connects TRBV4-2 to TRBJ2-5; D not certain. CDR1 and CDR2 (germline): LGHNA, YNFKEQ. The V and J ends lost 1 base and 2 bases respectively, with 14 bases between them. CDR3 length: 16 residues. The CDR3 here is CASSQGVDQKQETQYF. The CDR3 DNA reads as TGTGCCAGCAGCCAAGGCGTGGACCAGAAACAAGAGACCCAGTACTTC.

As for this clonotype: At one of its ends the junction is not consistent with the germline gene, which may arise from a read error. V usage is TRBV19 and J usage is TRBJ1-6, with TRBD1 identical over 8 bases. CDR1 is LNHDA, CDR2 SQIVND, per germline (reference sequence). This CDR3 is built from 16 residues. The CDR3 DNA reads TGTGCCAGTAGTCCTGACAGGGGCCGCTATAATTCACCGCTCCACTTT. Translating gives CASSPDRGRYNSPLHF.

This clonotype was detected ten times or more. The chain combines TRBV6-1 with TRBJ1-6; 7 positions agree with TRBD1. V lost 4 bases and J lost 7; bases outside the gene matches: 4. CDR3 size: 14 residues. Germline V CDR1 and CDR2: MNHNS, SASEGT. The DNA of the CDR3 is TGTGCCAGCAGTGGGGCCAGGGGGAATTCACCCCTCCACTTT. Amino acid sequence: CASSGARGNSPLHF.

The V and J genes are TRBV2 and TRBJ2-1, with D perhaps TRBD1 or TRBD2 (5 bases each). The ends were cut back, 6 bases at V and 4 bases at J, with 16 bases in the middle. The CDR3 contains 15 residues. The germline CDR1 and CDR2 sequences are SNHLY and FYNNEI. CDR3 in DNA: TGTGCCAGCAGCGCCCCCGGGACGGAGTACAATGAGCAGTTCTTC. The encoded protein is CASSAPGTEYNEQFF.